These 8 T cell receptor beta chains share one sample of origin, sequenced in a study of T cell repertoires in cytomegalovirus infection. Antigens for these TCRs are unknown. TCRdb re-called the reads through MiXCR, storing one row per CDR3 protein. The sample consists of approximately 110,000 distinct CDR3 sequences, roughly 30% of them appearing once. The material was CD8+ T cells from cultured PBMCs, obtained from culture after CMV antigen stimulation. The receptors stem from a human donor in good health (CMV status not recorded). Some clones in this sample may be carry-over from other donors' samples.

This clonotype was seen a handful of times. This chain joins TRBV11-2 and TRBJ1-4, with 7 bases that match TRBD1. Germline V gene sequence: CDR1 SGHAT, CDR2 FQNNGV. The CDR3 is 13 amino acids. The V segment lost 8 bases and the J segment 3 bases; nucleotides outside the gene matches: 3. The CDR3 spells CASGDSSNEKLFF. As DNA, the CDR3 is TGTGCCAGCGGGGACAGTTCTAATGAAAAACTGTTTTTT.

This clonotype has a count of ten or more. V usage is TRBV6-1 and J usage is TRBJ1-1; tentatively, D is TRBD1 (6 bases). The V end lost 6 bases, the J end lost 3 bases, and 11 bases lay between the germline ends. The CDR3 consists of 13 residues. CDR1 and CDR2 (germline): MNHNS, SASEGT. CDR3 nucleotide sequence: TGTGCCAGCAGGCCGGGGGGGCACACTGAAGCTTTCTTT. Amino acids: CASRPGGHTEAFF.

CDR3 DNA: TGCGCCAGCAGCCCCGGGACAGGGGGCGCAGGGAGCTATGGCTACACCTTC. It encodes CASSPGTGGAGSYGYTF. The rearrangement joins TRBV4-1 to TRBJ1-2; 12 positions match TRBD1. The CDR3 is 17 residues long. Germline V gene data show CDR1 as MGHRA and CDR2 as YSYEKL. V lost 4 bases to trimming and J lost 4 bases; unmatched junction nucleotides: 10.

This rearrangement joins TRBV6-5 to TRBJ1-1, with TRBD1 matching 7 bases. In germline, CDR1 is MNHEY, CDR2 SVGAGI. The CDR3 contains 13 residues. V lost 3 bases to trimming and J lost 6 bases; unmatched junction nucleotides: 4. CDR3 sequence: CASSYYRGAEAFF. The CDR3 nucleotides are TGTGCCAGCAGTTATTACAGGGGAGCTGAAGCTTTCTTT.

The chain couples TRBV7-2 to TRBJ1-2; D gene uncertain. Germline V gene sequence: CDR1 SGHTA, CDR2 FQGNSA. This CDR3 is built from 13 residues. V lost 5 bases and J 3 bases, leaving 10 bases between the germline ends. Here the CDR3 reads CASSVSGYYGYTF. In DNA form, the CDR3 reads TGTGCCAGCAGCGTTTCGGGGTACTATGGCTACACCTTC.

The chain recombines TRBV2 with TRBJ2-3; D may match TRBD1 or TRBD2 (7 bases each). The CDR3 covers 18 residues. Germline V gene data show CDR1 as SNHLY and CDR2 as FYNNEI. The V gene lost 3 bases and the J gene lost 1 base, with 20 bases spanning the gap. The CDR3 region is CASSERRGGGGGTDTQYF. The DNA of the CDR3 is TGTGCCAGCAGTGAGCGCAGGGGGGGAGGGGGAGGCACAGATACGCAGTATTTT.

The J gene is TRBJ2-1, the V gene TRBV7-9, with TRBD1 matching 9 bases. The V gene's germline CDR1 is SEHNR and CDR2 FQNEAQ (reference sequence). V trimming: 6 bases; J trimming: 7 bases; junction bases outside the gene matches: 10. This CDR3 is 15 amino acids long. The CDR3 region has the DNA TGTGCCAGCAGTTACCTCCGGACAGGGGAGAATGAGCAGTTCTTC. Its translation is CASSYLRTGENEQFF. The complete variable domain, with remaining parts taken from reference TRBV7-9 and TRBJ2-1, reads DTGVSQNPRHKITKRGQNVTFRCDPISEHNRLYWYRQTLGQGPEFLTYFQNEAQLEKSRLLSDRFSAERPKGSFSTLEIQRTEQGDSAMYLCASSYLRTGENEQFFGPGTRLTVL.

This clonotype was counted many times. V usage is TRBV7-9 and J usage is TRBJ2-3; weak D call: TRBD1 (5 bases). The V end lost 5 bases, the J end lost 2 bases, and 20 bases lay between the germline ends. Germline CDR1 and CDR2: SEHNR and FQNEAQ (reference sequence). The CDR3 has 17 amino acids. The CDR3 bases are TGTGCCAGCAGCGACTTAGAGGAAGGGGCTTTCACAGATACGCAGTATTTT. Protein product: CASSDLEEGAFTDTQYF.